What follows is one TCR beta chain and its context. Antigen: not known. The CDR3 is made up of 19 amino acids. Germline CDR1 is MNHGY and CDR2 is SVAAGI. V shed 8 bases and J 0 bases; nucleotides not matched to a gene: 19. The sample is drawn from a study of tumor-infiltrating lymphocytes in localized non-small cell lung cancer. Overall study findings and caveats: No T-cell fraction difference was seen between IM1 and IM2 tumors. Available tissue quantity limited TCR sequencing to a patient subset.

Assay used: immunoSEQ multiplex PCR; TCRdb lists only in-frame clones, some missing. The repertoire consists of 12,000 or so clones, with 78% occurring once and the leading ten covering approximately 4.2%. The chain uses TRBV6-9 and TRBJ1-5; the match to TRBD1 covers 7 bases. The TCR sequence derives from a human donor with non-small cell lung cancer. The sample consisted of lung tumor tissue. CDR3: CASPFMEGQKIYSNQPQHF. The CDR3 DNA reads TGTGCCAGCCCATTTATGGAGGGACAGAAAATATATAGCAATCAGCCCCAGCATTTT.